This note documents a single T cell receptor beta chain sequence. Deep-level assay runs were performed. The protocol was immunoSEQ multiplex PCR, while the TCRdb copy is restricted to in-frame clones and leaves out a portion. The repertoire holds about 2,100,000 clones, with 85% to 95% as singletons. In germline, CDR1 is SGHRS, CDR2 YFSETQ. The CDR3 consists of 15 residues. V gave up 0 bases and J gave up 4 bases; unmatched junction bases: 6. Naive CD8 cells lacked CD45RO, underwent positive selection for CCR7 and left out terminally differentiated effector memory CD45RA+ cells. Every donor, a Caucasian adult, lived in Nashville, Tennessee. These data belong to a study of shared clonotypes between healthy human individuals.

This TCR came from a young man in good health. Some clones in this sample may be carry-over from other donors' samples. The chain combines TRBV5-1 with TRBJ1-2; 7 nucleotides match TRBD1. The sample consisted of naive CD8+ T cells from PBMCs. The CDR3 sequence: CASSLGTGGGYGYTF. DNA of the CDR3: TGCGCCAGCAGCTTGGGGACAGGAGGAGGCTATGGCTACACCTTC.